This T cell receptor beta chain was captured by sequencing in a study of blood T cell repertoires in COVID-19. Background on the study: The United States, Italy and Spain provided the acute and convalescent COVID-19 samples. T cells, B-cell-depleted T cells, or PBMCs supplied cDNA or gDNA.

The CDR3 spans 12 residues. Germline CDR1 and CDR2: KGHDR and SFDVKD. Trimming took 6 bases from V and 9 from J; bases not matched to a gene: 6. Source study methods: Amplification from reference gene primers served as the basis for estimated nucleated cell counts. TCRdb keeps only in-frame clones here, not all; method: immunoSEQ multiplex PCR. The V and J calls and clone size were taken over from that table, and D and trimming were inferred from the DNA. Of about 260,000 clones in the sample, around 90% are singletons; the top ten hold about 0.7%. This sequence was found in a human donor in a cohort sampled during active COVID-19. The sequenced material came from peripheral blood. This chain joins TRBV24-1 and TRBJ2-7; 8 bases match TRBD1. CDR3 sequence: CATSKAGQGQYF. The CDR3 bases are TGTGCCACCAGTAAGGCCGGACAGGGGCAGTACTTC.